The 20 T cell receptor beta chains reported below all come from one sample, sequenced in a study of T cell responses to AZD1222 COVID-19 vaccine. Sequencing was performed with immunoSEQ multiplex PCR; in TCRdb, only in-frame clones are kept and a portion is missing. The repertoire holds 110,000 or so clones, with roughly nine tenths as singletons. The source material was peripheral blood, sampled 28 days after the second AZD1222 dose. These TCRs come from an adult who received the AZD1222 COVID-19 vaccine.

The CDR3 DNA is TGCAGCGCTTGTAGAGGGCTCCAAGAGACCCAGTACTTC. It codes for CSACRGLQETQYF. The chain joins TRBV29-1 to TRBJ2-5; tentatively, D is TRBD2 (5 bases). CDR1 and CDR2 from the germline V gene are SQVTM and ANQGSEA. The CDR3 extends over 13 amino acids. The V end lost 7 bases, the J end lost 1 base, and 13 bases lay between the germline ends.

CDR3 sequence (DNA): TGTGCCAGCAGCCCAGGGGTTAGCACTGAAGCTTTCTTT. This gives the protein CASSPGVSTEAFF. J is TRBJ1-1 and V is TRBV7-9; tentatively, D is TRBD1 (6 bases). The V gene's germline CDR1 is SEHNR and CDR2 FQNEAQ (reference sequence). V was cut by 5 bases and J by 4 bases, with 11 bases left in between. The CDR3 runs 13 residues.

This chain connects TRBV12-3 or TRBV12-4 to TRBJ2-1, with D perhaps being TRBD1 or TRBD2 (6 bases each). This CDR3 is built from 13 residues. V was trimmed by 8 bases and J by 0 bases, leaving 8 bases between them. The CDR3 here is CASRGPSYNEQFF. In DNA, the CDR3 is TGTGCCAGCCGGGGGCCCTCCTACAATGAGCAGTTCTTC.

This clone was counted between two and nine times. The rearrangement joins TRBV28 to TRBJ1-3, with 10 bases lining up with TRBD1. The CDR3 covers 14 residues. Germline V gene data show CDR1 as MDHEN and CDR2 as SYDVKM. J was trimmed by 6 bases and V by 9 bases; bases with no gene match: 8. CDR3 DNA sequence: TGTGCCAGTGAGGGACAGGGGACAGTAAACACCATATATTTT. Protein sequence: CASEGQGTVNTIYF. Full variable domain (rest looked up from reference TRBV28 and TRBJ1-3): DVKVTQSSRYLVKRTGEKVFLECVQDMDHENMFWYRQDPGLGLRLIYFSYDVKMKEKGDIPEGYSVSREKKERFSLILESASTNQTSMYLCASEGQGTVNTIYFGEGSWLTVV.

V usage is TRBV29-1 and J usage is TRBJ2-2, with 9 bases identical to TRBD1. CDR3 length: 14 residues. CDR1 and CDR2 (germline): SQVTM, ANQGSEA. Germline trimming cut 2 bases from V and 5 bases from J; bases unmatched to any gene: 3. The CDR3: CSVENRGRTGELFF. DNA of the CDR3: TGCAGCGTTGAAAACAGGGGGCGAACCGGGGAGCTGTTTTTT.

This chain connects TRBV19 to TRBJ2-7; tentative D call: TRBD2 (5 bases). CDR3 size: 14 residues. Germline values: CDR1 LNHDA, CDR2 SQIVND (reference sequence). Trimming removed 9 bases from V and 2 bases from J, with 17 bases in between. CDR3 protein: CASGTLDFPYEQYF. In nucleotides, the CDR3 is TGTGCCAGCGGCACTTTGGACTTCCCCTACGAGCAGTACTTC.

This clone appeared many times. CDR3 sequence (DNA): TGTGCCAGCAGTCCTATCAGCAGATACGAGCAGTACTTC. Residues: CASSPISRYEQYF. V and J are TRBV6-5 and TRBJ2-7; no clear D gene. The CDR3 totals 13 residues. Germline CDR1 reads MNHEY; CDR2 reads SVGAGI. V was clipped by 5 bases and J by 4 bases, with 12 bases between them.

The chain combines TRBV29-1 with TRBJ1-2; possibly TRBD1 for D (5 bases). Trimming shortened V by 7 bases and J by 13 bases, and 25 bases separated the two germline ends. Germline-derived CDR1 and CDR2 are SQVTM and ANQGSEA. The CDR3 has 13 amino acids. CDR3 nucleotides: TGCAGCGCCCTGGGACGCCCGGCTGATGGTGGCACCTTC. As protein: CSALGRPADGGTF.

The chain is built from TRBV11-1 and TRBJ2-5; tentatively, D is TRBD2 (5 bases). Germline V gene sequence: CDR1 SGHAT, CDR2 FQDESV (reference sequence). Between the trimmed V and J ends, which lost 1 base and 5 bases, there was a span of 14 bases. This CDR3 spans 15 amino acids. Written as DNA, the CDR3 is TGTGCCAGCAGCTTAGGAAGCGGCAGCACTGAGACCCAGTACTTC. This codes for CASSLGSGSTETQYF. Variable domain in full (rest from reference TRBV11-1 and TRBJ2-5): EAEVAQSPRYKITEKSQAVAFWCDPISGHATLYWYRQILGQGPELLVQFQDESVVDDSQLPKDRFSAERLKGVDSTLKIQPAELGDSAMYLCASSLGSGSTETQYFGPGTRLLVL.

The rearrangement uses TRBV5-6 and TRBJ1-3; D not certain. The CDR3 is 14 residues long. Germline lookup yields CDR1 SGHDT and CDR2 YYEEEE. The ends were cut back, 4 bases at V and 0 bases at J, with 8 bases in the middle. This CDR3 reads CASSDGLSGNTIYF. CDR3 coding DNA: TGTGCCAGCAGCGACGGGCTCTCTGGAAACACCATATATTTT.

The chain recombines TRBV6-5 with TRBJ1-1; possibly TRBD1 for D (5 bases). This CDR3 comprises 13 residues. CDR1 MNHEY and CDR2 SVGAGI come from the germline V gene. The V end lost 8 bases, the J end lost 1 base, and 11 bases lay between the germline ends. The CDR3 DNA reads as TGTGCCAGCCAGAGGGACTCGAACACTGAAGCTTTCTTT. Its translation: CASQRDSNTEAFF.

The rearrangement links TRBV5-5 to TRBJ1-6, with D perhaps matching TRBD1 (6 bases). The CDR3 length is 17 residues. The germline CDR1 and CDR2 sequences are SGHKS and YYEKEE (reference sequence). Trimming took 2 bases from V and 0 from J, leaving 12 bases between them. CDR3 sequence (DNA): TGTGCCAGCAGCTTTGGGGACACGAGCTCCTATAATTCACCCCTCCACTTT. Its protein is CASSFGDTSSYNSPLHF.

The rearrangement joins TRBV2 to TRBJ2-3; 9 bases map to TRBD2. The CDR3 has 13 amino acids. Germline V CDR1 and CDR2: SNHLY, FYNNEI. V trimming: 5 bases; J trimming: 11 bases; junction bases outside the gene matches: 8. Written as DNA, the CDR3 is TGTGCCAGCAGTCGGGCTAGCGGGAAGATGCAGTATTTT. Protein sequence: CASSRASGKMQYF.

The chain links TRBV7-2 to TRBJ1-2; possible D gene TRBD1, 6 bases. V shed 6 bases and J shed 6 bases, with 14 bases lying between them. The CDR3 spans 13 residues. Germline CDR1 SGHTA, CDR2 FQGNSA. The CDR3 bases are TGTGCCAGCAGTCGTAGACAGGATGATGGCTACACCTTC. This translates into CASSRRQDDGYTF.

V gene TRBV9 combines with J gene TRBJ2-1, with 13 nucleotides matching TRBD2. Germline trimming cut 4 bases from V and 0 bases from J; bases unmatched to any gene: 10. Germline-derived CDR1 and CDR2 are SGDLS and YYNGEE. The CDR3 is 19 residues long. CDR3 residues: CASSPRLAGGLGSYNEQFF. The CDR3 DNA sequence: TGTGCCAGCAGCCCTCGACTAGCGGGAGGCCTGGGCTCCTACAATGAGCAGTTCTTC.

The chain couples TRBV27 to TRBJ2-5; D unclear. CDR1 is MNHEY, CDR2 SMNVEV, per germline (reference sequence). There are 13 residues in the CDR3. V shed 5 bases and J shed 3 bases, with 10 bases lying between them. CDR3 DNA sequence: TGTGCCAGCAGTCCTTTCGGCGAAGAGACCCAGTACTTC. Protein product: CASSPFGEETQYF.

This chain links TRBV7-9 with TRBJ2-7, with 9 bases matching TRBD2. Per the germline V gene, CDR1 is SEHNR and CDR2 is FQNEAQ (reference sequence). The CDR3 spans 14 residues. V lost 5 bases to trimming and J lost 2 bases; unmatched junction nucleotides: 4. CDR3 amino acids: CASSRIAGAYEQYF. The CDR3 bases are TGTGCCAGCAGCCGTATAGCGGGAGCCTACGAGCAGTACTTC.

The J gene is TRBJ1-4, the V gene TRBV19; D remains ambiguous. With 3 bases removed from V and 0 bases from J, the gap between germline ends came to 17 bases. This CDR3 has 18 amino acids. Germline loops: CDR1 LNHDA, CDR2 SQIVND (reference sequence). The CDR3 bases are TGTGCCAGTAGTATGAGGTTCACAGCACTTGCAACTAATGAAAAACTGTTTTTT. Translating it yields CASSMRFTALATNEKLFF.

The chain is built from TRBV5-1 and TRBJ2-2, with 10 bases aligning to TRBD2. CDR3 length: 16 residues. The germline V gene has CDR1 SGHRS and CDR2 YFSETQ. The V and J ends lost 4 bases and 3 bases, in that order; junction bases with no gene match: 6. CDR3 coding DNA: TGCGCCAGCAGCCCCTTTGGACTAGCGGACACCGGGGAGCTGTTTTTT. Residues: CASSPFGLADTGELFF.

The CDR3 reads CASSLPGQPPTQYF. CDR3 DNA: TGTGCCAGCAGTTTACCGGGACAGCCGCCGACCCAGTACTTC. The rearrangement joins TRBV28 to TRBJ2-5, with 7 bases aligning to TRBD1. Losses at the gene ends were 2 bases for V and 7 bases for J; bases not matched to a gene: 7. This CDR3 has 14 amino acids. CDR1 MDHEN and CDR2 SYDVKM come from the germline V gene.